Each of the 30 T cell receptor beta chains below was sequenced from the same sample in a study of cytomegalovirus exposure and HLA in healthy donors (dated by TCRdb to 2016 to 2017). Preparation of the library involved the immunoSEQ multiplex PCR assay. In its TCRdb copy, this immuneACCESS table keeps in-frame sequences only and misses some clones. Where compared with another copy, unresolved V genes explain less than half of these, and the others have no known cause. Across this sample there are 85,000 to 95,000 clones, with 96% seen only once. The ten most abundant clones make up 0.78% of the sample. The sequenced sample consisted of PBMCs. The receptors come from a man in his late teens or twenties in good health and CMV-seronegative.

The chain uses TRBV6-6 and TRBJ2-7; perhaps TRBD1 as D (6 bases). Germline V lookup: CDR1 MNHNY, CDR2 SVGAGI (reference sequence). CDR3 length: 15 residues. Trimming cost V 4 bases and J 1 base, with 14 bases left between them. The CDR3 here is CASSFEGVKSYEQYF. CDR3 coding DNA: TGTGCCAGCAGTTTTGAGGGGGTGAAGTCCTACGAGCAGTACTTC.

The V and J genes are TRBV14 and TRBJ2-7; the D is unclear. V gave up 2 bases and J gave up 0 bases, with 2 bases separating them. This CDR3 is built from 12 residues. Germline values: CDR1 SGHDN, CDR2 FVKESK. The CDR3 loop reads CASSQRSYEQYF. The CDR3 region has the DNA TGTGCCAGCAGCCAACGCTCCTACGAGCAGTACTTC.

V gene TRBV9 combines with J gene TRBJ2-7; 9 bases map to TRBD1. Germline CDR1 and CDR2: SGDLS and YYNGEE. CDR3 length: 16 amino acids. With 3 bases clipped from V and 5 bases from J, the junction kept 12 bases outside the gene matches. The CDR3 is CASSARIGQGMDEQYF. CDR3 DNA sequence: TGTGCCAGCAGCGCGAGGATCGGACAGGGGATGGACGAGCAGTACTTC. Together with reference TRBV9 and TRBJ2-7, the CDR3 gives the full variable domain: DSGVTQTPKHLITATGQRVTLRCSPRSGDLSVYWYQQSLDQGLQFLIQYYNGEERAKGNILERFSAQQFPDLHSELNLSSLELGDSALYFCASSARIGQGMDEQYFGPGTRLTVT.

The chain joins TRBV13 to TRBJ2-1; D gene uncertain. Germline-derived CDR1 and CDR2 are PRHDT and FYEKMQ (reference sequence). Trimming pared 4 bases from V and 0 bases from J, leaving 4 bases between. The CDR3 is 13 residues long. CDR3 bases: TGTGCCAGCAGCTCCGGCTCCTACAATGAGCAGTTCTTC. This gives the protein CASSSGSYNEQFF.

The chain uses TRBV19 and TRBJ2-1, with D tentatively TRBD2 (6 bases). Germline assignment: CDR1 LNHDA and CDR2 SQIVND (reference sequence). Deletions cut 4 bases from V and 8 bases from J, with 21 bases between. There are 16 residues in the CDR3. The DNA of the CDR3 is TGTGCCAGTAGTAATAGCCAGCGGGCCCTACAAGATGAGCAGTTCTTC. Amino acids: CASSNSQRALQDEQFF.

The rearrangement uses TRBV6-1 and TRBJ1-4; 7 nucleotides match TRBD1. There are 14 residues in the CDR3. The germline CDR1 and CDR2 sequences are MNHNS and SASEGT. V lost 2 bases to trimming and J lost 7 bases; unmatched junction nucleotides: 4. CDR3: CASSERGGGEKLFF. The DNA of the CDR3 is TGTGCCAGCAGTGAAAGAGGGGGCGGTGAAAAACTGTTTTTT.

The J gene is TRBJ2-2, the V gene TRBV2, with TRBD2 matching over 16 bases. The junction had 7 bases not matched to a gene; V was cut back by 8 bases and J by 4 bases. The CDR3 is 17 residues long. CDR1 is SNHLY and CDR2 is FYNNEI in the germline V gene. CDR3 DNA sequence: TGTGCCAGCGCCGGGACTAGCGGGAGGGTCCGCACCGGGGAGCTGTTTTTT. Translation: CASAGTSGRVRTGELFF.

This clone appeared a few times. The chain carries TRBV25-1 and TRBJ1-5, with a tentative D call TRBD1 (5 bases). The CDR3 extends over 15 amino acids. Trimming removed 1 base from V and 9 bases from J, with 16 bases in between. From germline, CDR1 is MGHDK and CDR2 SYGVNS. CDR3 protein: CASSESRGSGWPQHF. The CDR3 nucleotides read TGTGCCAGCAGTGAATCCCGGGGGAGTGGTTGGCCCCAGCATTTT.

This clone was seen just once. The genes are TRBV5-4 and TRBJ1-2; 9 positions agree with TRBD1. CDR1 is SGHNT and CDR2 is YYREEE in the germline V gene (reference sequence). The CDR3 is 15 amino acids. The junction had 6 bases not matched to a gene; V was cut back by 5 bases and J by 1 base. The DNA for the CDR3 is TGTGCCAGCAGACAAGTGACAGGGGGTAACTATGGCTACACCTTC. This translates into CASRQVTGGNYGYTF.

The chain links TRBV4-1 to TRBJ2-2, with a weak D call TRBD1 (6 bases). V was cut by 2 bases and J by 6 bases, with 13 bases left in between. The CDR3 loop spans 15 amino acids. Germline V gene data show CDR1 as MGHRA and CDR2 as YSYEKL. The DNA for the CDR3 is TGCGCCAGCAGCCAACTCAGGGGTATTGCCGGGGAGCTGTTTTTT. Protein sequence: CASSQLRGIAGELFF.

This chain connects TRBV4-2 to TRBJ2-7; TRBD1 agrees at 10 bases. The CDR3 covers 16 residues. Looked up from germline, CDR1 is LGHNA and CDR2 is YNFKEQ. V lost 4 bases to trimming and J lost 3 bases; unmatched junction nucleotides: 9. Here the CDR3 reads CASSRTGTGALYEQYF. The CDR3 DNA reads TGTGCCAGCAGCCGAACCGGGACAGGGGCGCTCTACGAGCAGTACTTC.

CDR3 DNA: TGTGCCAGCAGTCTAAGGGGGGGGGCTAGCGGGAGACCCCAAGAGACCCAGTACTTC. This encodes CASSLRGGASGRPQETQYF. The rearrangement links TRBV28 to TRBJ2-5; TRBD2 matches at 10 bases. This CDR3 is built from 19 residues. Trimming at V came to 5 bases and at J to 1 base, leaving 16 bases not matched to a gene. The germline CDR1 and CDR2 sequences are MDHEN and SYDVKM.

The chain couples TRBV28 to TRBJ2-5; TRBD2 agrees at 10 bases. Germline V gene sequence: CDR1 MDHEN, CDR2 SYDVKM. This CDR3 is built from 14 residues. The V and J ends lost 6 bases and 4 bases, in that order; junction bases with no gene match: 5. The CDR3 DNA reads as TGTGCCAGCAGCCCCAGACTAGCGGGAGAGACCCAGTACTTC. Protein product: CASSPRLAGETQYF.

The rearrangement uses TRBV5-1 and TRBJ2-2, with 9 bases that match TRBD1. Germline V CDR1 and CDR2: SGHRS, YFSETQ. Losses at the gene ends were 8 bases for V and 6 bases for J; bases not matched to a gene: 11. The CDR3 covers 15 residues. CDR3 in amino acids: CASNPGTGPSGELFF. In nucleotides, the CDR3 is TGCGCCAGTAACCCCGGGACAGGGCCCTCCGGGGAGCTGTTTTTT.

J is TRBJ1-1 and V is TRBV19, with D possibly TRBD1 on 6 matching bases. The CDR3 spans 15 residues. Looked up from germline, CDR1 is LNHDA and CDR2 is SQIVND (reference sequence). V shed 8 bases and J shed 0 bases, with 16 bases lying between them. CDR3: CASGNTGTMNTEAFF. CDR3 coding DNA: TGTGCCAGTGGAAACACAGGGACCATGAACACTGAAGCTTTCTTT. Full variable domain (rest looked up from reference TRBV19 and TRBJ1-1): DGGITQSPKYLFRKEGQNVTLSCEQNLNHDAMYWYRQDPGQGLRLIYYSQIVNDFQKGDIAEGYSVSREKKESFPLTVTSAQKNPTAFYLCASGNTGTMNTEAFFGQGTRLTVV.

CDR3 in DNA: TGTGCCAGCAGTTACCCGCCCGGGGGTGGGGCTGAGCAGTTCTTC. Amino acid sequence: CASSYPPGGGAEQFF. The chain carries TRBV6-6 and TRBJ2-1; possible D gene TRBD2, 6 bases. This CDR3 has 15 amino acids. V lost 2 bases and J lost 9, with 17 bases in between. Germline CDR1 MNHNY, CDR2 SVGAGI (reference sequence).

The V call is TRBV27, the J call TRBJ2-6, with a tentative D call TRBD2 (5 bases). CDR1 is MNHEY, CDR2 SMNVEV, per germline (reference sequence). V dropped 8 bases and J dropped 2 bases, with 22 bases sitting between them. This CDR3 is built from 18 residues. In DNA form, the CDR3 reads TGTGCCAGCGGAGCGAGGGCAGAACCTTTGGCTGGGGCCAACGTCCTGACTTTC. Translating it yields CASGARAEPLAGANVLTF.

This clone was picked up one time. J is TRBJ1-2 and V is TRBV30; D remains ambiguous. V was clipped by 2 bases and J by 4 bases, with 11 bases between them. This CDR3 contains 13 residues. The germline CDR1 and CDR2 sequences are GTSNPN and SVGIG (reference sequence). CDR3: CAWSHGVGYGYTF. The CDR3 bases are TGTGCCTGGAGTCACGGAGTTGGCTATGGCTACACCTTC.

The V call is TRBV10-3, the J call TRBJ2-2; D unresolved. Germline values: CDR1 ENHRY, CDR2 SYGVKD. This CDR3 comprises 19 residues. V lost 0 bases, J lost 2 bases, and 19 bases lay in between. CDR3 DNA: TGTGCCATCAGTGAGTCAGCCTTCGTGTCAGGCAGAAACACCGGGGAGCTGTTTTTT. Its protein product is CAISESAFVSGRNTGELFF.

The gene calls are TRBV11-2 and TRBJ2-2; 11 bases align to TRBD2. CDR1 is SGHAT and CDR2 is FQNNGV in the germline V gene. The CDR3 extends over 18 amino acids. With 11 bases clipped from V and 5 bases from J, the junction kept 19 bases outside the gene matches. The CDR3 loop is CAAASGTSGALGTGELFF. The CDR3, as DNA: TGTGCCGCAGCGTCCGGGACTAGCGGAGCTCTGGGGACCGGGGAGCTGTTTTTT. Full variable domain (remainder filled in from reference TRBV11-2 and TRBJ2-2): EAGVAQSPRYKIIEKRQSVAFWCNPISGHATLYWYQQILGQGPKLLIQFQNNGVVDDSQLPKDRFSAERLKGVDSTLKIQPAKLEDSAVYLCAAASGTSGALGTGELFFGEGSRLTVL.

The rearrangement joins TRBV19 to TRBJ1-3; D unclear. Germline lookup yields CDR1 LNHDA and CDR2 SQIVND (reference sequence). CDR3 length: 13 residues. The V end lost 3 bases, the J end lost 0 bases, and 3 bases lay between the germline ends. CDR3 in DNA: TGTGCCAGTAGTATGAGCTCTGGAAACACCATATATTTT. Translation gives CASSMSSGNTIYF. Drawing the rest from reference TRBV19 and TRBJ1-3, the complete variable domain is DGGITQSPKYLFRKEGQNVTLSCEQNLNHDAMYWYRQDPGQGLRLIYYSQIVNDFQKGDIAEGYSVSREKKESFPLTVTSAQKNPTAFYLCASSMSSGNTIYFGEGSWLTVV.

The chain links TRBV7-9 to TRBJ1-1; maybe TRBD1 (5 bases). V lost 3 bases, J lost 4 bases, and 12 bases lay in between. CDR3 length: 14 residues. Germline CDR1 is SEHNR and CDR2 is FQNEAQ (reference sequence). CDR3 DNA sequence: TGTGCCAGCAGCTTGCGTAGGGGTCCCACTGAAGCTTTCTTT. This translates into CASSLRRGPTEAFF.

The genes are TRBV2 and TRBJ2-3, with 7 bases that match TRBD2. The V gene's germline CDR1 is SNHLY and CDR2 FYNNEI. CDR3 length: 14 residues. J gave up 0 bases and V 8 bases, and 5 bases lay outside the gene matches. CDR3 region: CASRPAGSTDTQYF. For the CDR3, the DNA is TGTGCCAGCCGGCCAGCGGGGAGCACAGATACGCAGTATTTT.

Of note for this clone: The same CDR3 is also encoded by other DNA sequences in this sample. V gene TRBV10-3 combines with J gene TRBJ2-5; D unresolved. Germline V gene lookup returns CDR1 ENHRY and CDR2 SYGVKD. The CDR3 sequence is 11 residues long. V lost 4 bases and J 4 bases, leaving 4 bases between the germline ends. The CDR3 DNA reads as TGTGCCATCAGTGGAGGAGAGACCCAGTACTTC. The encoded protein is CAISGGETQYF.

The table lists this clone with a count of one. The chain combines TRBV18 with TRBJ2-1; 11 nucleotides align to TRBD2. Looked up from germline, CDR1 is KGHSH and CDR2 is LQKENI. There are 15 residues in the CDR3. The trim removed 0 bases at V and 5 bases at J, leaving 0 bases unmatched. The CDR3 is CASSPPSGRDNEQFF. In DNA, the CDR3 is TGTGCCAGCTCACCACCTAGCGGGAGGGACAATGAGCAGTTCTTC.

This clone appeared once. The chain combines TRBV19 with TRBJ1-3; 7 bases agree with TRBD1. There are 15 residues in the CDR3. Per germline, CDR1 LNHDA and CDR2 SQIVND (reference sequence). V was clipped by 3 bases and J by 0 bases; unmatched bases: 2. The chain's CDR3 is CASSIDRDSGNTIYF. In nucleotides, the CDR3 is TGTGCCAGTAGTATCGACAGGGACTCTGGAAACACCATATATTTT. The variable domain in full, completed from reference TRBV19 and TRBJ1-3, reads DGGITQSPKYLFRKEGQNVTLSCEQNLNHDAMYWYRQDPGQGLRLIYYSQIVNDFQKGDIAEGYSVSREKKESFPLTVTSAQKNPTAFYLCASSIDRDSGNTIYFGEGSWLTVV.

The V and J genes are TRBV7-9 and TRBJ1-3; a weak D match, TRBD1 (6 bases). CDR1 is SEHNR and CDR2 is FQNEAQ in the germline V gene (reference sequence). With 8 bases removed from V and 4 bases from J, the gap between germline ends came to 9 bases. The CDR3 extends over 12 amino acids. The CDR3 loop is CASRDKGNTIYF. The CDR3 nucleotides are TGTGCCAGCCGGGACAAAGGAAACACCATATATTTT.

This clone has a single count. This chain uses TRBV27 with TRBJ1-1; 7 bases are shared with TRBD1. CDR1 is MNHEY, CDR2 SMNVEV, per germline (reference sequence). With 7 bases clipped from V and 0 bases from J, the junction kept 8 bases outside the gene matches. This CDR3 spans 15 amino acids. CDR3 in amino acids: CASTRGGHMNTEAFF. CDR3 nucleotide sequence: TGTGCCAGCACAAGAGGGGGCCACATGAACACTGAAGCTTTCTTT.

The chain joins TRBV23-1 to TRBJ2-7, with D maybe TRBD1 (6 bases). TRBV23-1 is known as an ORF, though its function is uncertain. The V gene lost 8 bases and the J gene lost 3 bases, with 14 bases spanning the gap. This CDR3 has 13 residues. As DNA, the CDR3 is TGCGCCAGCCCCGGGGACAAATACTACGAGCAGTACGTC. Residues: CASPGDKYYEQYV.

V gene TRBV27 combines with J gene TRBJ1-2, with TRBD1 matching over 9 bases. V was clipped by 8 bases and J by 4 bases; unmatched bases: 8. This CDR3 is built from 14 residues. Germline V gives CDR1 MNHEY, CDR2 SMNVEV (reference sequence). Here the CDR3 DNA reads TGTGCCAGCGGGGGGACAGGGCCGGGCTATGGCTACACCTTC. This sequence encodes CASGGTGPGYGYTF.